This is a list of T cell receptor beta chains from one sample in a study of early T cells in non-severe SARS-CoV-2 infection. Via MiXCR, TCRdb re-called the 5' RACE reads, giving one row per CDR3 protein. The sample holds about 70,000 distinct CDR3 sequences, around 12% seen once. Here the sequenced sample was whole blood, taken at baseline. All receptors come from an adult who was a healthcare worker with PCR-confirmed SARS-CoV-2 infection or an uninfected control (not recorded which). The donor label of this sample is uncertain. The CDR3 runs from the conserved cysteine through the conserved F or W. A D gene is named only where the DNA matches it firmly. Rows may omit the clone size; those that give it use once, few, many or a size class.

V: TRBV20-1; size: -; J: TRBJ2-7; D: -; CDR3: CSASGTEPYEQYF; DNA: TGCAGTGCTAGTGGTACGGAGCCCTACGAGCAGTACTTC
V: TRBV29-1; size: few; J: TRBJ1-2; D: -; CDR3: CSVEERTVLGPGYTF; DNA: TGCAGCGTTGAAGAGAGGACAGTCCTGGGTCCTGGCTACACCTTC
V: TRBV3-1; size: -; J: TRBJ2-5; D: -; CDR3: CASSQETFGGKTQYF; DNA: TGTGCCAGCAGCCAAGAAACATTTGGGGGAAAGACCCAGTACTTC
V: TRBV2; size: few; J: TRBJ1-4; D: TRBD1; CDR3: CASSENRGWEKLFF; DNA: TGTGCCAGCAGCGAAAACAGGGGATGGGAAAAACTGTTTTTT
V: TRBV7-3; size: many; J: TRBJ2-1; D: TRBD2; CDR3: CASSSGTSGSYNEQFF; DNA: TGTGCCAGCAGCTCCGGGACTAGCGGGTCCTACAATGAGCAGTTCTTC
V: TRBV3-1; size: -; J: TRBJ1-2; D: -; CDR3: CASSLNRAGGYTF; DNA: TGTGCCAGCAGCCTTAACAGGGCCGGTGGCTACACCTTC
V: TRBV6-6; size: few; J: TRBJ2-7; D: TRBD2; CDR3: CASSPWGQRGSYEQYF; DNA: TGTGCCAGCAGCCCTTGGGGGCAGCGGGGGTCCTACGAGCAGTACTTC
V: TRBV5-1; size: -; J: TRBJ1-1; D: -; CDR3: CASSLDRVNTEAFF; DNA: TGCGCCAGCAGCTTGGACAGAGTGAACACTGAAGCTTTCTTT
V: TRBV2; size: -; J: TRBJ2-5; D: -; CDR3: CASRDNQETQYF; DNA: TGTGCCAGCAGAGACAACCAAGAGACCCAGTACTTC
V: TRBV3-1; size: many; J: TRBJ2-3; D: TRBD2; CDR3: CASSRNSGGTTDTQYF; DNA: TGTGCCAGCAGCCGGAATAGCGGGGGGACCACAGATACGCAGTATTTT
V: TRBV20-1; size: -; J: TRBJ2-7; D: -; CDR3: CSARDRDKGREQYF; DNA: TGCAGTGCTAGAGATAGAGACAAGGGGCGCGAGCAGTACTTC
V: TRBV6-2/TRBV6-3; size: few; J: TRBJ2-7; D: TRBD2; CDR3: CASSHPSGADRAQYF; DNA: TGTGCCAGCAGTCACCCCAGCGGGGCGGACCGGGCGCAGTACTTC
V: TRBV10-1; size: -; J: TRBJ2-5; D: -; CDR3: CASSEALTGTQYF; DNA: TGCGCCAGCAGTGAGGCCCTTACGGGGACCCAGTACTTC
V: TRBV23-1; size: few; J: TRBJ2-1; D: TRBD2; CDR3: CARWTSGRAGSYEQFF; DNA: TGCGCCAGATGGACTAGCGGGAGGGCCGGAAGCTATGAGCAGTTCTTC
V: TRBV5-8; size: many; J: TRBJ1-1; D: TRBD1; CDR3: CASSWDRMNTEAFF; DNA: TGTGCCAGCAGCTGGGACAGAATGAACACTGAAGCTTTCTTT
V: TRBV25-1; size: many; J: TRBJ2-3; D: -; CDR3: CASSGNTDTQYF; DNA: TGTGCCAGCAGTGGAAATACAGATACGCAGTATTTT
V: TRBV6-2/TRBV6-3; size: -; J: TRBJ1-6; D: -; CDR3: CASRMALTGGNSPLHF; DNA: TGTGCCAGCAGGATGGCGCTGACGGGGGGAAATTCACCCCTCCACTTT
V: TRBV7-2; size: many; J: TRBJ2-7; D: -; CDR3: CASSLARTNIIYYEQYF; DNA: TGTGCCAGCAGCTTAGCGAGGACAAACATTATTTACTACGAGCAGTACTTC
V: TRBV4-3; size: many; J: TRBJ1-1; D: -; CDR3: CASSQERESDTEAFF; DNA: TGCGCCAGCAGCCAAGAGAGAGAGTCGGACACTGAAGCTTTCTTT
V: TRBV7-3; size: many; J: TRBJ1-1; D: -; CDR3: CASSLLGNTEAFF; DNA: TGTGCCAGCAGCCTGCTGGGGAACACTGAAGCTTTCTTT
V: TRBV20-1; size: many; J: TRBJ1-5; D: -; CDR3: CSAPPRTGPGQPQHF; DNA: TGCAGTGCTCCGCCGCGGACGGGCCCGGGGCAGCCCCAGCATTTT
V: TRBV3-1; size: many; J: TRBJ2-3; D: TRBD1; CDR3: CFDRGRTGTDTQYF; DNA: TGTTTCGACAGGGGTCGGACCGGCACAGATACGCAGTATTTT
V: TRBV29-1; size: few; J: TRBJ2-5; D: TRBD1; CDR3: CSGEGAGTQYF; DNA: TGCAGCGGAGAGGGGGCAGGGACCCAGTACTTC
V: TRBV20-1; size: -; J: TRBJ2-5; D: -; CDR3: CSAREWDETQYF; DNA: TGCAGTGCTAGAGAATGGGACGAGACCCAGTACTTC
V: TRBV9; size: -; J: TRBJ2-7; D: -; CDR3: CASGRKTDSYEQYF; DNA: TGTGCCAGCGGGAGAAAGACGGACTCCTACGAGCAGTACTTC
V: TRBV4-1; size: -; J: TRBJ2-1; D: TRBD1; CDR3: CASSQGTGTGIDEQFF; DNA: TGCGCCAGCAGCCAAGGGACCGGGACAGGGATCGATGAGCAGTTCTTC
V: TRBV4-1; size: -; J: TRBJ2-2; D: TRBD2; CDR3: CASSHRGRTSGRSTGELFF; DNA: TGCGCCAGCAGCCACCGGGGACGGACTAGCGGGAGGTCCACCGGGGAGCTGTTTTTT
V: TRBV15; size: few; J: TRBJ2-3; D: -; CDR3: CATSSTPASRDTQYF; DNA: TGTGCCACCAGCAGCACCCCCGCCTCGAGAGATACGCAGTATTTT
V: TRBV9; size: few; J: TRBJ1-2; D: -; CDR3: CASSSGNYGYTF; DNA: TGTGCCAGCAGCTCCGGAAACTATGGCTACACCTTC
V: TRBV20-1; size: -; J: TRBJ2-5; D: -; CDR3: CSAGRTEQETQYF; DNA: TGCAGTGCTGGCCGGACCGAGCAAGAGACCCAGTACTTC
V: TRBV29-1; size: many; J: TRBJ2-7; D: -; CDR3: CSCGDRDYEQYF; DNA: TGCAGCTGTGGAGACAGAGACTACGAGCAGTACTTC
V: TRBV5-6; size: -; J: TRBJ2-3; D: -; CDR3: CASSPDMDTQYF; DNA: TGTGCCAGCAGCCCGGATATGGATACGCAGTATTTT
V: TRBV3-1; size: -; J: TRBJ1-1; D: -; CDR3: CASSQAGSGAFF; DNA: TGTGCCAGCAGCCAAGCAGGATCCGGGGCTTTCTTT
V: TRBV9; size: -; J: TRBJ2-5; D: -; CDR3: CASSVRRAAQETQYF; DNA: TGTGCCAGCAGCGTACGGCGGGCAGCACAAGAGACCCAGTACTTC
V: TRBV7-2; size: many; J: TRBJ2-3; D: TRBD2; CDR3: CASSLVGLAGTDTQYF; DNA: TGTGCCAGCAGCTTAGTGGGACTAGCGGGGACAGATACGCAGTATTTT
V: TRBV5-1; size: many; J: TRBJ2-2; D: TRBD1; CDR3: CASSWTGDYTGELFF; DNA: TGCGCCAGCAGCTGGACAGGGGACTACACCGGGGAGCTGTTTTTT
V: TRBV7-2; size: many; J: TRBJ2-3; D: -; CDR3: CASRTAIGGNTDTQYF; DNA: TGTGCCAGCAGGACCGCTATCGGGGGAAACACAGATACGCAGTATTTT
V: TRBV2; size: -; J: TRBJ2-7; D: -; CDR3: CASSEVWGRRYEQYF; DNA: TGTGCCAGCAGTGAAGTTTGGGGGAGGAGGTACGAGCAGTACTTC
V: TRBV5-1; size: few; J: TRBJ2-1; D: -; CDR3: CASSLQGAVFF; DNA: TGCGCCAGCAGCTTGCAGGGAGCCGTGTTCTTC
V: TRBV12-3/TRBV12-4; size: -; J: TRBJ2-5; D: -; CDR3: CASRQGALETQYF; DNA: TGTGCCAGCAGACAGGGAGCCCTAGAGACCCAGTACTTC
V: TRBV5-1; size: -; J: TRBJ2-3; D: -; CDR3: CASSLGGPNTDTQYF; DNA: TGCGCCAGCAGCTTGGGGGGACCCAACACAGATACGCAGTATTTT
V: TRBV7-8; size: -; J: TRBJ2-3; D: TRBD2; CDR3: CASSLAPSGELQDTQYF; DNA: TGTGCCAGCAGCTTAGCGCCGAGCGGGGAACTACAGGATACGCAGTATTTT
V: TRBV9; size: many; J: TRBJ2-2; D: -; CDR3: CASSVAPDTGELFF; DNA: TGTGCCAGCAGCGTAGCGCCCGACACCGGGGAGCTGTTTTTT
V: TRBV7-7; size: -; J: TRBJ2-1; D: -; CDR3: CASSLVTTFDEQFF; DNA: TGTGCCAGCAGCCTCGTCACTACCTTTGATGAGCAGTTCTTC
V: TRBV14; size: -; J: TRBJ2-3; D: -; CDR3: CASSQDHQPGDTQYF; DNA: TGTGCCAGCAGCCAAGATCACCAGCCGGGAGATACGCAGTATTTT
V: TRBV18; size: few; J: TRBJ2-2; D: TRBD1; CDR3: CASSPPGTGTNTGELFF; DNA: TGTGCCAGCTCACCACCGGGGACAGGGACGAACACCGGGGAGCTGTTTTTT
V: TRBV19; size: -; J: TRBJ1-4; D: TRBD1; CDR3: CASTHRTGDGKLFF; DNA: TGTGCCAGTACTCATAGGACAGGGGATGGAAAACTGTTTTTT
V: TRBV6-5; size: few; J: TRBJ1-1; D: TRBD1; CDR3: CASSQLTGQGANTEAFF; DNA: TGTGCCAGCAGCCAACTTACGGGACAGGGGGCCAACACTGAAGCTTTCTTT
V: TRBV11-2; size: many; J: TRBJ2-1; D: -; CDR3: CASSGRPGSNEQFF; DNA: TGTGCCAGCAGCGGACGCCCTGGAAGCAATGAGCAGTTCTTC
V: TRBV6-2/TRBV6-3; size: -; J: TRBJ2-7; D: -; CDR3: CASSFPIGRGTYEQYF; DNA: TGTGCCAGCAGTTTTCCGATAGGGAGGGGGACCTACGAGCAGTACTTC
V: TRBV9; size: few; J: TRBJ2-1; D: -; CDR3: CASSATRVSSYNEQFF; DNA: TGTGCCAGCAGCGCCACCCGGGTCAGCTCCTACAATGAGCAGTTCTTC
V: TRBV27; size: few; J: TRBJ2-7; D: -; CDR3: CASRSQRAYEQYF; DNA: TGTGCCAGCAGAAGTCAACGCGCCTACGAGCAGTACTTC
V: TRBV20-1; size: few; J: TRBJ2-2; D: -; CDR3: CSARKGEPYTGELFF; DNA: TGCAGTGCTAGAAAGGGGGAGCCGTACACCGGGGAGCTGTTTTTT